This T cell receptor (beta chain) appears in the sequencing data of a study of OX40 agonist ivuxolimab in advanced cancers. Study-level information: The group had a mean age of roughly 56 years, ranged from about 20 to 90, and was 75% to 85% male.

Sequencing was performed with immunoSEQ multiplex PCR; in TCRdb, only in-frame clones are kept and a portion is missing. Of 68,000 or so clones in the sample, around four fifths were seen once. The CDR3 contains 15 residues. Losses at the gene ends were 6 bases for V and 6 bases for J; bases not matched to a gene: 4. CDR1 MNHEY and CDR2 SVGAGI come from the germline V gene. People who had autoimmune disease history or systemic immunosuppression were excluded. J is TRBJ2-2 and V is TRBV6-5, with 13 bases identical to TRBD2. The sample consisted of CD4+ or CD8+ T cells sorted from blood, taken in a trial of the OX40 agonist ivuxolimab. This sequence originates from an adult with an advanced solid tumor such as melanoma, head and neck, liver or kidney cancer. This chain's CDR3 is CASRGGLAGPGELFF. For the CDR3, the DNA is TGTGCCAGCAGAGGGGGACTAGCGGGACCCGGGGAGCTGTTTTTT.